These 14 T cell receptor beta chains were all obtained from the same sample, sequenced in a study of OX40 agonist ivuxolimab in advanced cancers. Libraries were prepared through the immunoSEQ multiplex PCR assay. Held by TCRdb, this immuneACCESS table contains in-frame sequences only and omits some clones. Under half of the omission traces to an unresolved V gene where checked; the cause of the rest is unknown. This sample is represented by fewer than 70,000 clones; around 80% of them were singletons. The ten biggest clones cover roughly 2.3% of the sample. Sample: CD4+ or CD8+ T cells sorted from blood, taken in a trial of the OX40 agonist ivuxolimab. The source is an adult with an advanced solid tumor such as melanoma, head and neck, liver or kidney cancer.

The J gene is TRBJ1-4, the V gene TRBV5-1; 12 nucleotides agree with TRBD1. Germline trimming cut 4 bases from V and 0 bases from J; bases unmatched to any gene: 4. This CDR3 has 17 residues. The V gene's germline CDR1 is SGHRS and CDR2 YFSETQ. The CDR3 bases are TGCGCCAGCAGCAGGGGACAGGGGGCGCCAACTAATGAAAAACTGTTTTTT. Amino acid sequence: CASSRGQGAPTNEKLFF.

The V call is TRBV5-6, the J call TRBJ2-1; D remains ambiguous. CDR1 and CDR2 (germline): SGHDT, YYEEEE. V lost 0 bases and J 6 bases, leaving 10 bases between the germline ends. CDR3 length: 14 amino acids. CDR3 protein: CASSLEGHLNEQFF. The CDR3, as DNA: TGTGCCAGCAGCTTGGAAGGTCACCTCAATGAGCAGTTCTTC.

The chain is built from TRBV6-6 and TRBJ2-2, with D perhaps given as TRBD1 or TRBD2 (5 bases each). Germline CDR1 is MNHNY and CDR2 is SVGAGI (reference sequence). The CDR3 is 16 residues long. Trimming pared 4 bases from V and 4 bases from J, leaving 16 bases between. CDR3 sequence (DNA): TGTGCCAGCAGTTTCCCCTCGGGGACGGGCACCGGGGAGCTGTTTTTT. Its translation is CASSFPSGTGTGELFF.

The chain carries TRBV4-2 and TRBJ2-7; perhaps TRBD1 as D (5 bases). Per germline, CDR1 LGHNA and CDR2 YNFKEQ. V was trimmed by 1 base and J by 0 bases, leaving 10 bases between them. The CDR3 sequence is 15 residues long. DNA for the CDR3: TGTGCCAGCAGCCAAGTCCGACAGACCTCCTACGAGCAGTACTTC. This sequence encodes CASSQVRQTSYEQYF.

This chain connects TRBV7-2 to TRBJ2-7; the D gene is possibly TRBD2 (5 bases). Germline V gene lookup returns CDR1 SGHTA and CDR2 FQGNSA. The CDR3 runs to 14 residues. Trimming cost V 0 bases and J 3 bases, with 9 bases left between them. The CDR3 nucleotides are TGTGCCAGCAGCTTAGCGGCCGGGAACTACGAGCAGTACTTC. It specifies CASSLAAGNYEQYF.

This chain connects TRBV6-6 to TRBJ1-1; no definite D call. This CDR3 is built from 14 residues. CDR1 is MNHNY, CDR2 SVGAGI, per germline (reference sequence). Trimming took off 6 bases at V and 0 bases at J, with 11 bases between the two ends. The CDR3 DNA reads TGTGCCAGCAGCAACACCCACTTGAACACTGAAGCTTTCTTT. Protein sequence: CASSNTHLNTEAFF.

The chain is built from TRBV7-9 and TRBJ1-2; D unclear. Germline V CDR1 and CDR2: SEHNR, FQNEAQ (reference sequence). V lost 1 base and J lost 8, with 11 bases in between. The CDR3 contains 13 residues. The CDR3 sequence is CASSLEARRGYTF. The CDR3 nucleotides are TGTGCCAGCAGCTTAGAAGCACGGAGGGGCTACACCTTC.

This clone appeared a few times. The genes are TRBV7-3 and TRBJ2-3; D might be TRBD1 (6 bases). The CDR3 totals 15 residues. With 5 bases removed from V and 0 bases from J, the gap between germline ends came to 12 bases. In germline, CDR1 is SGHTA, CDR2 FQGTGA. The CDR3 coding sequence is TGTGCCAGCAGCCCTTTAGGACAGAGCACAGATACGCAGTATTTT. It codes for CASSPLGQSTDTQYF.

The chain recombines TRBV4-1 with TRBJ1-3; no firm D call. CDR3 length: 16 amino acids. V gave up 4 bases and J gave up 0 bases, with 13 bases separating them. The germline gives CDR1 MGHRA, CDR2 YSYEKL. CDR3 amino acids: CASSLEGSNSGNTIYF. CDR3 in DNA: TGCGCCAGCAGCCTGGAAGGGTCCAACTCTGGAAACACCATATATTTT.

The CDR3 nucleotides read TGCGCCAGCAGCTTACCGGGACAGGGTGGTTCACCCCTCCACTTT. Translation: CASSLPGQGGSPLHF. This chain uses TRBV5-1 with TRBJ1-6; 9 bases align to TRBD1. The CDR3 runs 15 residues. Germline assignment: CDR1 SGHRS and CDR2 YFSETQ. V dropped 2 bases and J dropped 9; count of bases not matched to a gene: 6.

The chain links TRBV2 to TRBJ1-3, with a tentative D call TRBD1 (5 bases). CDR3 length: 15 residues. Trimming shortened V by 4 bases and J by 2 bases, and 12 bases separated the two germline ends. Germline CDR1 is SNHLY and CDR2 is FYNNEI. CDR3 sequence (DNA): TGTGCCAGCAGTGCCGGGGCAGGGACTGGAAACACCATATATTTT. This encodes CASSAGAGTGNTIYF.

The gene calls are TRBV29-1 and TRBJ2-2, with 9 bases identical to TRBD1. V lost 7 bases to trimming and J lost 7 bases; unmatched junction nucleotides: 4. This CDR3 region has 12 residues. Per germline, CDR1 SQVTM and CDR2 ANQGSEA. The CDR3 spells CSGGQGGGELFF. The CDR3 nucleotides read TGCAGCGGGGGACAGGGCGGCGGGGAGCTGTTTTTT.

The genes are TRBV28 and TRBJ1-5, with D tentatively TRBD1 (6 bases). Germline V gives CDR1 MDHEN, CDR2 SYDVKM. The CDR3 consists of 15 residues. V shed 6 bases and J shed 9 bases, with 21 bases lying between them. The CDR3 coding sequence is TGTGCCAGCAGCCCCGAGGCGGCAGGGACACGGCCCCAGCATTTT. It translates to CASSPEAAGTRPQHF.

This chain uses TRBV19 with TRBJ1-1; TRBD1 aligns across 7 bases. Per germline, CDR1 LNHDA and CDR2 SQIVND (reference sequence). Losses at the gene ends were 6 bases for V and 0 bases for J; bases not matched to a gene: 7. The CDR3 spans 15 residues. For the CDR3, the DNA is TGTGCCAGTAGGCAGGGGGAGGGCATGAACACTGAAGCTTTCTTT. This gives the protein CASRQGEGMNTEAFF. Variable domain in full (rest from reference TRBV19 and TRBJ1-1): DGGITQSPKYLFRKEGQNVTLSCEQNLNHDAMYWYRQDPGQGLRLIYYSQIVNDFQKGDIAEGYSVSREKKESFPLTVTSAQKNPTAFYLCASRQGEGMNTEAFFGQGTRLTVV.